These T cell receptor beta chains were read from a single sample in a study of OX40 agonist ivuxolimab in advanced cancers. TCRdb's table, derived via immunoSEQ multiplex PCR, lists solely in-frame clones and lacks some. The sample holds fewer than 50,000 clones; approximately 88% are singletons and the top ten take about 17%. The material was CD4+ or CD8+ T cells sorted from blood, obtained in a trial of the OX40 agonist ivuxolimab. These receptor sequences come from an adult with an advanced solid tumor such as melanoma, head and neck, liver or kidney cancer. Both conserved end residues are trimmed from each CDR3.

j_call,v_call,cdr3_aa
TRBJ2-5,TRBV9,ASSGTGTSKTQY
TRBJ2-3,TRBV9,ASSVWGVGTDTQY
TRBJ2-1,TRBV30,AWSPLGTDEQF
TRBJ2-1,TRBV19,ASSASGRSYNEQF
TRBJ1-3,TRBV7-8,ASSARTGAGNTIY
TRBJ2-1,TRBV10-3,AIRTGTEGNNEQF
TRBJ1-4,TRBV15,ATRGIDSWKLF
TRBJ2-1,TRBV9,ASSVGASGSYNEQF
TRBJ2-7,TRBV11-2,ASSLSARQGYEQY
TRBJ2-7,TRBV27,ASGYEQY
TRBJ2-1,TRBV7-3,ASSLVRTGVFDEQF
TRBJ2-1,TRBV19,ASSPRTNEQF
TRBJ2-2,TRBV7-9,AVQGLAENTGELF
TRBJ1-4,TRBV6-5,ASSYSGTEGEKLF
TRBJ2-3,TRBV15,ATSSLEDTQY
TRBJ2-1,TRBV2,ASLGNEQF
TRBJ2-3,TRBV4-2,ASSYPGSPDTQY
TRBJ1-1,TRBV4-1,ASSQLDTEAF
TRBJ1-1,TRBV6-6,ASRAYLGGTEAF
TRBJ1-5,TRBV27,ASSPFPPPDSNQPQH
TRBJ2-3,TRBV5-4,ASNPVDGLGTDTQY
TRBJ1-1,TRBV5-6,ASSFRSWGVMNTEAF
TRBJ1-5,TRBV5-4,ASSLGPGEPQH
TRBJ1-5,TRBV19,ASSPGRGGNQPQH
TRBJ2-2,TRBV10-2,ASREGLAGALTNTGELF
TRBJ1-1,TRBV6-1,ASSEGQTTEAF
TRBJ1-5,TRBV28,ASSFSGTPNQPQH
TRBJ2-5,TRBV14,ASSQAPLEGETQY
TRBJ2-1,TRBV7-9,ASSPDLYNEQF
TRBJ2-7,TRBV6-1,ASGDYDYEQY
TRBJ1-2,TRBV27,ASRLEQGSGYT
TRBJ2-7,TRBV18,ASSPSSGGDEQY
TRBJ2-5,TRBV6-5,ASSLDGWETQY
TRBJ1-4,TRBV21-1,ASKGGGNEKLF
TRBJ2-7,TRBV5-6,ASSNRGPYEQY
TRBJ1-1,TRBV4-1,ASSQQGAPNTEAF
NA,TRBV9,ASSVALAPEYEQY
TRBJ2-2,TRBV5-1,ATLVAGELF
TRBJ2-5,TRBV29-1,SVLDPPLQETQY
TRBJ2-5,TRBV16,ASSQLGSPGETQY
TRBJ1-2,TRBV11-2,ASSLDRDRGIYYGYT
TRBJ2-7,TRBV9,ASSVEDRVYEQY
TRBJ2-7,TRBV13,ASSYSDSSYEQY
TRBJ2-7,TRBV14,ASSQKPRGSGGQY